The entry below gives a single T cell receptor beta chain sequence along with its context. Its antigen is still unknown. This sample is drawn from a study of cytomegalovirus exposure and HLA in healthy donors. CDR3 length: 19 amino acids. Germline V gene lookup returns CDR1 LNHDA and CDR2 SQIVND (reference sequence). The trim removed 7 bases at V and 0 bases at J, leaving 15 bases unmatched. Researchers ran the PCR with 60 Vbeta and 13 Jbeta primers. Repertoires were generated with immunoSEQ multiplex PCR, while TCRdb's copy carries only in-frame clones and drops some. The table lists over 100,000 clones, around 79% of them singletons. General study findings and limits: Cytomegalovirus-associated status was assigned to 150 or so TCR beta chains. Earlier analysis yielded a pattern in which most TCR beta V segments were productive about 90% or about 30% of the time. In vitro testing confirmed a few CMV-associated chains as specific for CMV antigens. From TCR beta sequences, most subjects' HLA-A and HLA-B alleles were reportedly predicted accurately.

The source of this sequence is a woman aged 40 to 50 in good health and CMV-seropositive. The sequenced material came from PBMCs. The V and J genes are TRBV19 and TRBJ2-6, with TRBD1 matching over 7 bases. The CDR3, as DNA: TGTGCCAGTAAACCGAAGGGGACAGTGACCTCCTCTGGGGCCAACGTCCTGACTTTC. Translation gives CASKPKGTVTSSGANVLTF.